A single sample gave rise to the 27 T cell receptor beta chains below, sequenced in a study of T cells in localized non-small cell lung cancer. Profiling relied on immunoSEQ multiplex PCR, and the TCRdb table lists in-frame clones only, not all of them. The repertoire holds 1,200 to 1,500 clones, with less than 40% as singletons. Sequencing was performed on normal lung tissue next to the tumor, taken before any cancer treatment. The receptors derive from a woman aged 40-75 years with stage I lung adenocarcinoma.

The chain combines TRBV5-1 with TRBJ2-1, with 11 bases lining up with TRBD2. Looked up from germline, CDR1 is SGHRS and CDR2 is YFSETQ. Losses at the gene ends were 0 bases for V and 7 bases for J; bases not matched to a gene: 3. There are 15 residues in the CDR3. CDR3 region: CASSLVAGGPNEQFF. In DNA, the CDR3 is TGCGCCAGCAGCTTGGTAGCGGGAGGGCCAAATGAGCAGTTCTTC.

V usage is TRBV18 and J usage is TRBJ2-3; a weak D match, TRBD2 (6 bases). Trimming pared 3 bases from V and 4 bases from J, leaving 14 bases between. This CDR3 spans 15 amino acids. Per germline, CDR1 KGHSH and CDR2 LQKENI. CDR3 sequence reads: CASSPTTGGSDTQYF. The CDR3 nucleotides read TGTGCCAGCTCACCCACCACAGGAGGGTCAGATACGCAGTATTTT.

The V and J genes are TRBV29-1 and TRBJ1-4; weak D call: TRBD1 (5 bases). This CDR3 has 13 residues. The germline V gene has CDR1 SQVTM and CDR2 ANQGSEA. V was shortened by 2 bases and J by 3 bases, with 7 bases between the two germline ends. CDR3 sequence (DNA): TGCAGCGTTGAATGGGGGTCTAATGAAAAACTGTTTTTT. Residues: CSVEWGSNEKLFF. Together with reference TRBV29-1 and TRBJ1-4, the CDR3 gives the full variable domain: SAVISQKPSRDICQRGTSLTIQCQVDSQVTMMFWYRQQPGQSLTLIATANQGSEATYESGFVIDKFPISRPNLTFSTLTVSNMSPEDSSIYLCSVEWGSNEKLFFGSGTQLSVL.

The chain has TRBV18 and TRBJ2-7; D is unresolved. The CDR3 has 16 amino acids. The germline CDR1 and CDR2 sequences are KGHSH and LQKENI. Trimming cost V 3 bases and J 0 bases, with 15 bases left between them. CDR3 coding DNA: TGTGCCAGCTCACCCTCATACTTACTGAGCTCCTACGAGCAGTACTTC. Translating gives CASSPSYLLSSYEQYF.

This clone has only a few counts. The chain has TRBV9 and TRBJ2-1, with 13 bases aligning to TRBD2. The germline V gene has CDR1 SGDLS and CDR2 YYNGEE. J gave up 15 bases and V 5 bases, and 8 bases lay outside the gene matches. The CDR3 runs to 13 residues. The CDR3 sequence: CASSETSGGAPFF. The CDR3 nucleotides are TGTGCCAGCAGTGAAACTAGCGGGGGGGCCCCGTTCTTC.

Here the CDR3 reads CASSPGQRNTGELFF. The CDR3 DNA is TGTGCCAGCTCACCCGGACAGAGGAACACCGGGGAGCTGTTTTTT. This chain connects TRBV18 to TRBJ2-2; a weak D match, TRBD1 (6 bases). CDR1 is KGHSH, CDR2 LQKENI, per germline. This CDR3 has 15 amino acids. The V end lost 3 bases, the J end lost 1 base, and 9 bases lay between the germline ends.

In DNA form, the CDR3 reads TGTGCCAGTAGTTGGGGGACAGGGGGCTACTACGAGCAGTACTTC. Translation: CASSWGTGGYYEQYF. The V gene is TRBV19, the J gene TRBJ2-7; 12 nucleotides line up with TRBD1. This CDR3 has 15 amino acids. The ends lost 5 bases at V and 3 bases at J; junction bases unmatched: 5. CDR1 and CDR2 (germline): LNHDA, SQIVND (reference sequence). The entire variable domain, with the rest obtained from reference TRBV19 and TRBJ2-7, is as follows: DGGITQSPKYLFRKEGQNVTLSCEQNLNHDAMYWYRQDPGQGLRLIYYSQIVNDFQKGDIAEGYSVSREKKESFPLTVTSAQKNPTAFYLCASSWGTGGYYEQYFGPGTRLTVT.

The chain couples TRBV5-1 to TRBJ2-1, with D possibly being TRBD2 (5 bases). The germline V gene encodes CDR1 SGHRS and CDR2 YFSETQ. The length of the CDR3 is 18 residues. V was cut by 3 bases and J by 2 bases, with 21 bases left in between. CDR3 sequence (DNA): TGCGCCAGCAGCTCCGGCCGTGGGCTAGCCGCGCCCTACAATGAGCAGTTCTTC. It codes for CASSSGRGLAAPYNEQFF. The full variable domain, in which reference TRBV5-1 and TRBJ2-1 provide the parts outside the CDR3, is KAGVTQTPRYLIKTRGQQVTLSCSPISGHRSVSWYQQTPGQGLQFLFEYFSETQRNKGNFPGRFSGRQFSNSRSEMNVSTLELGDSALYLCASSSGRGLAAPYNEQFFGPGTRLTVL.

The rearrangement joins TRBV19 to TRBJ1-2, with 8 bases lining up with TRBD1. This CDR3 region has 17 residues. Germline V lookup: CDR1 LNHDA, CDR2 SQIVND (reference sequence). The V segment lost 0 bases and the J segment 7 bases; nucleotides outside the gene matches: 13. CDR3 nucleotides: TGTGCCAGTAGTATAGATCGTTCCACAGGGGGGATTGTTGGCTACACCTTC. Its protein product is CASSIDRSTGGIVGYTF.

The chain uses TRBV12-5 and TRBJ1-1, with a weak D call TRBD1 (6 bases). Trimming cost V 7 bases and J 2 bases, with 17 bases left between them. The V gene's germline CDR1 is LGHNT and CDR2 FRNRAP. CDR3 length: 15 residues. The DNA for the CDR3 is TGTGCTAGTGAAGCACAGGGCTTGGGTAACACTGAAGCTTTCTTT. Residues: CASEAQGLGNTEAFF.

The chain couples TRBV14 to TRBJ1-1; 11 bases map to TRBD1. Germline V gene sequence: CDR1 SGHDN, CDR2 FVKESK. Trimming took 6 bases from V and 2 from J; bases not matched to a gene: 11. The CDR3 totals 17 residues. The CDR3: CASSRGQGATLNTEAFF. CDR3 sequence (DNA): TGTGCCAGCAGTCGAGGACAGGGGGCAACACTAAACACTGAAGCTTTCTTT.

This rearrangement joins TRBV30 to TRBJ1-5, with 8 nucleotides matching TRBD1. V lost 3 bases, J lost 5 bases, and 6 bases stayed unmatched. From germline, CDR1 is GTSNPN and CDR2 SVGIG (reference sequence). The CDR3 is 14 amino acids. The CDR3 reads CAWSPGQGYQPQHF. Here the CDR3 DNA reads TGTGCCTGGAGCCCCGGACAGGGTTATCAGCCCCAGCATTTT.

The rearrangement uses TRBV19 and TRBJ2-1; D tentatively fits TRBD1 or TRBD2 (5 bases each). The CDR3 is 15 residues long. Between the trimmed V and J ends, which lost 6 bases and 4 bases, there was a span of 16 bases. Germline V CDR1 and CDR2: LNHDA, SQIVND (reference sequence). The CDR3 DNA follows: TGTGCCAGTAGGGCTGGGGGAGTGAGATACAATGAGCAGTTCTTC. Translating gives CASRAGGVRYNEQFF.

This clone was detected only a few times. J is TRBJ2-2 and V is TRBV30; tentatively, D is TRBD1 or TRBD2 (5 bases each). CDR3 size: 14 residues. Trimming cost V 7 bases and J 0 bases, with 12 bases left between them. Germline V gene sequence: CDR1 GTSNPN, CDR2 SVGIG (reference sequence). The CDR3 here is CASPGAANTGELFF. The CDR3 nucleotides are TGTGCCTCCCCCGGGGCAGCGAACACCGGGGAGCTGTTTTTT.

In its sample, this clone was seen once. The gene calls are TRBV14 and TRBJ2-3; 8 nucleotides match TRBD2. This CDR3 has 15 amino acids. Germline V lookup: CDR1 SGHDN, CDR2 FVKESK. Trimming at V came to 4 bases and at J to 2 bases, leaving 5 bases not matched to a gene. CDR3 sequence (DNA): TGTGCCAGCAGCCTCCAAGCGGGAGTCACAGATACGCAGTATTTT. Translating gives CASSLQAGVTDTQYF.

This chain uses TRBV11-3 with TRBJ2-7, with D maybe TRBD2 (6 bases). There are 14 residues in the CDR3. Trimming took off 5 bases at V and 4 bases at J, with 15 bases between the two ends. CDR1 is SGHNT, CDR2 YENEEA, per germline. The CDR3 DNA follows: TGTGCCAGCAGCCCCCGGGACTGGGCGTACGAGCAGTACTTC. It specifies CASSPRDWAYEQYF. The variable domain in full, completed from reference TRBV11-3 and TRBJ2-7, reads EAGVVQSPRYKIIEKKQPVAFWCNPISGHNTLYWYLQNLGQGPELLIRYENEEAVDDSQLPKDRFSAERLKGVDSTLKIQPAELGDSAVYLCASSPRDWAYEQYFGPGTRLTVT.

This clone is classed as medium-sized. The J gene is TRBJ1-5, the V gene TRBV10-3; no clear D gene. Trimming pared 2 bases from V and 1 base from J, leaving 9 bases between. The germline V gene encodes CDR1 ENHRY and CDR2 SYGVKD. The CDR3 sequence is 15 residues long. The CDR3 DNA reads TGTGCCATCAGTGAGGAGGGTGCCAGCAATCAGCCCCAGCATTTT. Protein product: CAISEEGASNQPQHF.

The genes are TRBV19 and TRBJ2-3, with no clear D. Germline CDR1 is LNHDA and CDR2 is SQIVND (reference sequence). V lost 3 bases and J 0 bases, leaving 7 bases between the germline ends. The CDR3 has 14 amino acids. The CDR3 region has the DNA TGTGCCAGTAGTATGGGCAGGAGCACAGATACGCAGTATTTT. This sequence encodes CASSMGRSTDTQYF. The entire variable domain, with the rest obtained from reference TRBV19 and TRBJ2-3, is as follows: DGGITQSPKYLFRKEGQNVTLSCEQNLNHDAMYWYRQDPGQGLRLIYYSQIVNDFQKGDIAEGYSVSREKKESFPLTVTSAQKNPTAFYLCASSMGRSTDTQYFGPGTRLTVL.

By share, this clone ranks as large. The rearrangement uses TRBV11-3 and TRBJ2-3; 9 nucleotides match TRBD2. The germline V gene has CDR1 SGHNT and CDR2 YENEEA. This CDR3 has 15 amino acids. V shed 3 bases and J 5 bases; nucleotides not matched to a gene: 6. CDR3: CASSLALAGRDTQYF. CDR3 DNA: TGTGCCAGCAGCTTGGCGCTAGCGGGGCGAGATACGCAGTATTTT.

By sample fraction, this clone is medium-sized. The chain links TRBV9 to TRBJ1-2, with 8 nucleotides matching TRBD1. V was clipped by 4 bases and J by 3 bases; unmatched bases: 8. CDR1 and CDR2 (germline): SGDLS, YYNGEE. The CDR3 has 15 amino acids. CDR3 coding DNA: TGTGCCAGCAGCCTCCGGGACAGGAATGACTATGGCTACACCTTC. Its translation: CASSLRDRNDYGYTF.

The V call is TRBV6-8, the J call TRBJ1-1; a weak D match, TRBD1 (5 bases). The CDR3 consists of 16 residues. Germline CDR1 reads MNHGY; CDR2 reads SAAAGT. Deletions cut 7 bases from V and 0 bases from J, with 18 bases between. For the CDR3, the DNA is TGTGCCAGCATGCTCGAGGCTTGGACAATGAACACTGAAGCTTTCTTT. Residues: CASMLEAWTMNTEAFF.

This clone was counted only a few times. The chain joins TRBV7-5 to TRBJ2-3; the tabulated D call, TRBD2, remains unverified against the DNA. TRBV7-5 counts as a pseudogene. The CDR3 is 15 amino acids. CDR3 coding DNA: TGTGCCAGCAGCCCCGTACTAGCTTACACAGATACGCAGTATTTT. Protein sequence: CASSPVLAYTDTQYF.

Here the CDR3 reads CASSIVGRELPYEQYF. CDR3 nucleotide sequence: TGTGCCAGTAGTATAGTCGGCAGGGAGCTCCCCTACGAGCAGTACTTC. The rearrangement uses TRBV19 and TRBJ2-7, with D perhaps assigned TRBD1 or TRBD2 (5 bases each). Trimming took 1 base from V and 2 from J, leaving 15 bases between them. The CDR3 is made up of 16 amino acids. From germline, CDR1 is LNHDA and CDR2 SQIVND (reference sequence).

This clone was observed a handful of times. The chain couples TRBV29-1 to TRBJ2-7; 10 bases are shared with TRBD1. V dropped 3 bases and J dropped 3; count of bases not matched to a gene: 8. The CDR3 covers 15 residues. Germline CDR1 SQVTM, CDR2 ANQGSEA. CDR3 residues: CSVDMGQGLNYEQYF. The CDR3, as DNA: TGCAGCGTTGACATGGGACAGGGGCTTAACTACGAGCAGTACTTC.

This clone occurred once. The chain has TRBV19 and TRBJ2-6; D not resolved. V lost 5 bases and J 1 base, leaving 9 bases between the germline ends. The CDR3 has 15 residues. Germline CDR1 and CDR2: LNHDA and SQIVND (reference sequence). The CDR3 sequence: CASSLGQSGANVLTF. The CDR3 DNA is TGTGCCAGTAGTTTAGGCCAGTCTGGGGCCAACGTCCTGACTTTC. Full variable domain (rest looked up from reference TRBV19 and TRBJ2-6): DGGITQSPKYLFRKEGQNVTLSCEQNLNHDAMYWYRQDPGQGLRLIYYSQIVNDFQKGDIAEGYSVSREKKESFPLTVTSAQKNPTAFYLCASSLGQSGANVLTFGAGSRLTVL.

V and J are TRBV18 and TRBJ2-1, with 9 nucleotides matching TRBD2. V lost 0 bases, J lost 4 bases, and 1 base stayed unmatched. CDR1 KGHSH and CDR2 LQKENI come from the germline V gene. The length of the CDR3 is 15 residues. The CDR3 region is CASSPPAGGYNEQFF. CDR3 DNA: TGTGCCAGCTCACCACCAGCGGGGGGTTACAATGAGCAGTTCTTC.

This chain links TRBV19 with TRBJ1-2; possible D gene TRBD1, 5 bases. The V end lost 3 bases, the J end lost 6 bases, and 8 bases lay between the germline ends. Germline loops: CDR1 LNHDA, CDR2 SQIVND (reference sequence). CDR3 size: 12 residues. This CDR3 is CASSIGGDGYTF. CDR3 sequence (DNA): TGTGCCAGTAGTATCGGAGGGGATGGCTACACCTTC.